A single sample is the source of the 24 T cell receptor beta chains below, sequenced in a study of blood T cell repertoires in COVID-19. Repertoires were generated with immunoSEQ multiplex PCR, while TCRdb's copy carries only in-frame clones and drops some. The table shows roughly 100,000 clones, with about nine tenths occurring only once. The sample was peripheral blood. The receptor set was obtained from a woman in her seventies with acute or convalescent COVID-19.

V and J are TRBV9 and TRBJ2-1; 8 nucleotides line up with TRBD1. V was pared by 0 bases and J by 9 bases, with 8 bases of the junction left unmatched. Germline V gives CDR1 SGDLS, CDR2 YYNGEE. The CDR3 consists of 15 residues. The CDR3 loop is CASSVVAGGLGEQFF. Written as DNA, the CDR3 is TGTGCCAGCAGCGTAGTGGCAGGGGGCCTCGGTGAGCAGTTCTTC.

This clone was counted a few times. V and J are TRBV5-8 and TRBJ1-2, with TRBD1 matching 8 bases. Trimming cost V 5 bases and J 3 bases; bases outside gene matches: 12. The CDR3 has 16 residues. Germline V gives CDR1 SGHTS, CDR2 YDEGEE. CDR3 coding DNA: TGTGCCAGCAGGCGGACAGGGAGAGGGGCGGACTATGGCTACACCTTC. Protein: CASRRTGRGADYGYTF.

The V gene is TRBV6-2 or TRBV6-3, the J gene TRBJ2-1; no clear D. This CDR3 has 12 amino acids. Between the trimmed V and J ends, which lost 2 bases and 6 bases, there was a span of 5 bases. Germline assignment: CDR1 MNHEY and CDR2 SVGEGT. The CDR3 loop reads CASSYPSNEQFF. In DNA form, the CDR3 reads TGTGCCAGCAGTTACCCCAGCAATGAGCAGTTCTTC.

CDR3 coding DNA: TGTGCCAGCAGCCCCCGTGGAGGGTGGGCCTACGAGCAGTACGTC. This sequence encodes CASSPRGGWAYEQYV. The J gene is TRBJ2-7, the V gene TRBV5-5, with D possibly TRBD2 on 6 matching bases. This CDR3 is 15 amino acids long. Germline V gene sequence: CDR1 SGHKS, CDR2 YYEKEE (reference sequence). The V end was cut by 4 bases, the J end by 2 bases, with 16 bases between.

The chain has TRBV18 and TRBJ2-5; D remains unclear. Germline V gives CDR1 KGHSH, CDR2 LQKENI. This CDR3 comprises 15 residues. V shed 1 base and J shed 2 bases, with 11 bases lying between them. The CDR3 region is CASSPLNQLQETQYF. The CDR3 DNA sequence: TGTGCCAGCTCACCACTTAACCAGTTACAAGAGACCCAGTACTTC.

In DNA, the CDR3 is TGCGCCAGCAACCGGGACAGGGGGCAAGATACGCAGTATTTT. This sequence encodes CASNRDRGQDTQYF. The chain employs TRBV5-1 and TRBJ2-3; 12 bases align to TRBD1. The CDR3 consists of 14 residues. The J segment lost 5 bases and the V segment lost 6 bases, leaving 4 bases of the junction unmatched. Germline CDR1 and CDR2: SGHRS and YFSETQ.

The J gene is TRBJ1-6, the V gene TRBV10-2; possibly TRBD1 for D (5 bases). There are 14 residues in the CDR3. Germline-derived CDR1 and CDR2 are WSHSY and SAAADI. V lost 1 base and J 10 bases, leaving 11 bases between the germline ends. For the CDR3, the DNA is TGCGCCAGCAGTGAGTTGGGGCCTACCTCACCCCTCCACTTT. Its translation: CASSELGPTSPLHF.

The V gene is TRBV5-1, the J gene TRBJ1-3; D possibly corresponds to TRBD1 (6 bases). Germline CDR1 and CDR2: SGHRS and YFSETQ. Trimming pared 3 bases from V and 0 bases from J, leaving 10 bases between. This CDR3 has 15 amino acids. CDR3: CASSSDRNSGNTIYF. The DNA of the CDR3 is TGCGCCAGCAGCTCTGACAGGAACTCTGGAAACACCATATATTTT.

This sequence joins TRBV3-1 (or the pseudogene TRBV3-2) and TRBJ1-2; the match to TRBD1 covers 10 bases. Germline V gives CDR1 LGHDT, CDR2 YNNKEL (reference sequence). The CDR3 contains 14 residues. V shed 4 bases, J shed 8 bases, and the junction held 7 bases outside the gene matches. CDR3 amino acids: CASSPRTGGAGYTF. For the CDR3, the DNA is TGTGCCAGCAGCCCTAGGACAGGGGGAGCAGGCTACACCTTC.

V gene TRBV28 combines with J gene TRBJ1-1; a weak D match, TRBD1 (5 bases). This CDR3 is 15 amino acids long. Per germline, CDR1 MDHEN and CDR2 SYDVKM. Trimming shortened V by 4 bases and J by 0 bases, and 12 bases separated the two germline ends. CDR3 sequence reads: CASSYPGRVNTEAFF. CDR3 nucleotides: TGTGCCAGCAGTTACCCTGGCAGGGTGAACACTGAAGCTTTCTTT.

The rearrangement links TRBV11-2 to TRBJ1-4; D ambiguous. This CDR3 is built from 14 residues. In germline, CDR1 is SGHAT, CDR2 FQNNGV. V dropped 1 base and J dropped 5 bases, with 8 bases sitting between them. CDR3: CASSLARENEKLFF. As DNA, the CDR3 is TGTGCCAGCAGCTTAGCCCGGGAGAATGAAAAACTGTTTTTT.

The chain is built from TRBV27 and TRBJ1-3; weak D call: TRBD1 (5 bases). V lost 6 bases to trimming and J lost 0 bases, with 12 bases between them. This CDR3 contains 15 residues. Germline loops: CDR1 MNHEY, CDR2 SMNVEV (reference sequence). The CDR3 loop is CASSRGWDSGNTIYF. CDR3 nucleotide sequence: TGTGCCAGCAGCCGGGGGTGGGACTCTGGAAACACCATATATTTT.

CDR3 nucleotide sequence: TGTGCCAGTAGTATCGATGCCCCCTCCAGGGGGATTCGGCGCGGGAACACCGGGGAGCTGTTTTTT. Amino acid sequence: CASSIDAPSRGIRRGNTGELFF. The chain is built from TRBV19 and TRBJ2-2, with 7 nucleotides matching TRBD1. CDR3 length equals 22 residues. The germline V gene has CDR1 LNHDA and CDR2 SQIVND (reference sequence). The V and J ends lost 3 bases and 1 base, in that order; junction bases with no gene match: 23.

This clone has only one observation. The chain employs TRBV6-1 and TRBJ2-7; TRBD2 matches at 8 bases. CDR3 length: 16 amino acids. V lost 4 bases to trimming and J lost 1 base; unmatched junction nucleotides: 9. Germline V gene lookup returns CDR1 MNHNS and CDR2 SASEGT. The DNA for the CDR3 is TGTGCCAGCAGTGCCCGTGGCGCGGGAGGATCCTACGAGCAGTACTTC. Amino acid sequence: CASSARGAGGSYEQYF.

The chain links TRBV11-3 to TRBJ1-1; TRBD1 agrees at 7 bases. This CDR3 spans 13 amino acids. Germline V lookup: CDR1 SGHNT, CDR2 YENEEA. J gave up 8 bases and V 5 bases, and 8 bases lay outside the gene matches. DNA of the CDR3: TGTGCCAGCAGCCCAAGTTCGGGACAGGAAGCTTTCTTT. It specifies CASSPSSGQEAFF. Variable domain in full (rest from reference TRBV11-3 and TRBJ1-1): EAGVVQSPRYKIIEKKQPVAFWCNPISGHNTLYWYLQNLGQGPELLIRYENEEAVDDSQLPKDRFSAERLKGVDSTLKIQPAELGDSAVYLCASSPSSGQEAFFGQGTRLTVV.

The chain has TRBV28 and TRBJ2-7; tentative D call: TRBD1 (6 bases). V lost 6 bases and J 5 bases, leaving 14 bases between the germline ends. Germline loops: CDR1 MDHEN, CDR2 SYDVKM. The CDR3 loop spans 13 amino acids. The CDR3 sequence: CASSSTGFNEQYV. CDR3 nucleotides: TGTGCCAGCAGCAGCACAGGGTTTAACGAGCAGTACGTC.

V is TRBV12-3 or TRBV12-4 and J is TRBJ2-7; D may be TRBD2 (5 bases). The CDR3 runs 12 residues. The germline V and J ends were trimmed by 3 bases and 2 bases, with 5 bases remaining between them. CDR3 sequence (DNA): TGTGCCAGCAGTTTCGGGGCCTACGAGCAGTACTTC. Translating gives CASSFGAYEQYF.

This chain links TRBV20-1 with TRBJ2-7; D is ambiguous. The germline V and J ends were trimmed by 4 bases and 3 bases, with 7 bases remaining between them. Looked up from germline, CDR1 is DFQATT and CDR2 is SNEGSKA (reference sequence). This CDR3 contains 11 residues. The CDR3 spells CSANSGYEQYV. The CDR3 DNA reads TGCAGTGCTAATTCCGGCTACGAGCAGTACGTC.

The chain employs TRBV5-1 and TRBJ2-7; weak D call: TRBD2 (6 bases). Between the trimmed V and J ends, which lost 0 bases and 2 bases, there was a span of 9 bases. CDR3 length: 14 residues. Germline CDR1 is SGHRS and CDR2 is YFSETQ. The CDR3 bases are TGCGCCAGCAGCTTGGCGGGAGAACCCTACGAGCAGTACTTC. Translating it yields CASSLAGEPYEQYF.

V usage is TRBV19 and J usage is TRBJ2-4; a weak D match, TRBD1 (5 bases). Germline V lookup: CDR1 LNHDA, CDR2 SQIVND (reference sequence). This CDR3 region has 16 residues. V was trimmed by 4 bases and J by 1 base, leaving 14 bases between them. The CDR3 DNA sequence: TGTGCCAGTAGTACAGGGTCGAGTAAGGCCAAAAACATTCAGTACTTC. Its protein is CASSTGSSKAKNIQYF.

This chain uses TRBV27 with TRBJ1-2; 7 bases agree with TRBD1. Germline V gene lookup returns CDR1 MNHEY and CDR2 SMNVEV (reference sequence). CDR3 length: 14 residues. V shed 6 bases, J shed 8 bases, and the junction held 12 bases outside the gene matches. The CDR3 DNA follows: TGTGCCAGCAGCCGAGAGCGAGGGGGCCAAGGCTACACCTTC. Translated: CASSRERGGQGYTF.

V gene TRBV19 combines with J gene TRBJ1-3; D gene unclear. Trimming removed 4 bases from V and 0 bases from J, with 16 bases in between. Germline loops: CDR1 LNHDA, CDR2 SQIVND (reference sequence). The CDR3 spans 17 residues. The CDR3 DNA is TGTGCCAGTAGTACACGTTTCTCTGGGAGCTCTGGAAACACCATATATTTT. This codes for CASSTRFSGSSGNTIYF.

The CDR3 loop is CAWARGQASGNTIYF. The CDR3 nucleotides read TGTGCCTGGGCCCGGGGACAGGCCTCTGGAAACACCATATATTTT. The V gene is TRBV30, the J gene TRBJ1-3; 8 nucleotides agree with TRBD1. The CDR3 totals 15 residues. CDR1 is GTSNPN and CDR2 is SVGIG in the germline V gene (reference sequence). V was pared by 5 bases and J by 0 bases, with 6 bases of the junction left unmatched.

The chain recombines TRBV7-9 with TRBJ1-1; 7 positions match TRBD1. Per germline, CDR1 SEHNR and CDR2 FQNEAQ (reference sequence). The V gene end was trimmed by 5 bases and the J gene end by 0 bases; junction bases not matched to a gene: 9. The CDR3 contains 16 residues. The CDR3 reads CASSEGLGQLNTEAFF. In nucleotides, the CDR3 is TGTGCCAGCAGCGAAGGGCTGGGACAGTTGAACACTGAAGCTTTCTTT.